This TCR beta chain was captured by sequencing in a study of monozygotic twins with inflammatory bowel disease. Investigators pulled total RNA out of whole blood and did not sort T cells. Using eight separate reactions per sample, the authors generated cDNA. Following a re-call of the 5' RACE reads, TCRdb has one entry per CDR3 protein and lacks DNA. This sample's table has 400,000 or so distinct CDR3 sequences. The TCR sequence derives from a human donor with ulcerative colitis or Crohn's disease, or a healthy co-twin of an affected twin (not recorded which). Sequencing was done on a sample of blood.

Here the CDR3 reads CASSPTSGYNEQFF. The rearrangement joins TRBV12-3 or TRBV12-4 to TRBJ2-1; no DNA is available, so the TRBD2 call from TCRdb remains unchecked. CDR3 size: 14 residues.